The rows below give T cell receptor beta chains drawn from one sample of a study of T cell responses to AZD1222 COVID-19 vaccine. Profiling relied on immunoSEQ multiplex PCR, and the TCRdb table lists in-frame clones only, not all of them. The sample gives roughly 75,000 clones, around 86% of which show up once; 18% is in the top ten. Sequencing was performed on peripheral blood, taken 28 days after the second AZD1222 dose. These receptors originate from an adult who received the AZD1222 COVID-19 vaccine. Each CDR3 is given with its conserved first and last residue. A D gene is named only where the DNA matches it firmly. Only part of the rows carry a size: once, few, many, or a class if the clone is expanded.

>TRBV10-3|NA|TRBJ2-1|few
CASGGPYNEQFF
TGTGCCAGTGGGGGACCCTACAATGAGCAGTTCTTC
>TRBV7-2|NA|TRBJ1-1|NA
CASSLEDRRNTEAFF
TGTGCCAGCAGCTTAGAGGACCGACGGAACACTGAAGCTTTCTTT
>TRBV7-8|NA|TRBJ1-4|NA
CASSLTTGYNNEKLFF
TGTGCCAGCAGCTTAACAACAGGGTATAATAATGAAAAACTGTTTTTT
>TRBV20-1|TRBD1|TRBJ2-7|NA
CSASYRGQNSYEQYF
TGCAGTGCTAGTTACAGGGGGCAAAATTCCTACGAGCAGTACTTC
>TRBV30|TRBD2|TRBJ2-3|NA
CAWRGLAGVTDTQYF
TGTGCCTGGAGAGGACTAGCGGGGGTCACAGATACGCAGTATTTT
>TRBV5-4|NA|TRBJ2-3|NA
CASSLSWPDTQYF
TGTGCCAGCAGCTTGAGTTGGCCAGATACGCAGTATTTT
>TRBV30|NA|TRBJ2-1|NA
CAWSVQRGSQFF
TGTGCCTGGAGTGTACAGAGGGGGTCGCAGTTCTTC
>TRBV5-4|TRBD1|TRBJ2-3|NA
CASSSSGTGWADTQYF
TGTGCCAGCAGCTCCTCCGGGACAGGGTGGGCAGATACGCAGTATTTT
>TRBV6-1|NA|TRBJ1-6|NA
CASSEALRSSYNSPLHF
TGTGCCAGCAGTGAAGCCCTGCGGAGCTCCTATAATTCACCCCTCCACTTT
>TRBV19|NA|TRBJ1-3|NA
CASSKKQSSGNTIYF
TGTGCCAGTAGTAAGAAGCAGAGCTCTGGAAACACCATATATTTT
>TRBV6-6|NA|TRBJ1-4|NA
CATEGETNEKLFF
TGTGCCACTGAGGGGGAAACTAATGAAAAACTGTTTTTT
>TRBV9|TRBD2|TRBJ2-7|NA
CASSVAGGGSYEQYF
TGTGCCAGCAGCGTAGCTGGCGGGGGCTCCTACGAGCAGTACTTC
>TRBV19|NA|TRBJ1-3|NA
CASSMAASSGNTIYF
TGTGCCAGTAGTATGGCCGCCAGCTCTGGAAACACCATATATTTT
>TRBV30|NA|TRBJ1-6|NA
CAWSRDSGNSPLHF
TGTGCCTGGAGTCGGGATTCTGGTAATTCACCCCTCCACTTT
>TRBV7-2|NA|TRBJ2-1|NA
CASSLAGTRYNEQFF
TGTGCCAGCAGCTTAGCCGGGACAAGATACAATGAGCAGTTCTTC
>TRBV2|NA|TRBJ1-5|once
CASSGGIYSNQPQHF
TGTGCCAGCAGTGGGGGTATTTATAGCAATCAGCCCCAGCATTTT
>TRBV6-5|TRBD1|TRBJ1-1|NA
CASLLKPGTGGEAFF
TGTGCCAGCTTATTAAAGCCCGGGACAGGCGGAGAAGCTTTCTTT
>TRBV7-2|TRBD1|TRBJ1-5|NA
CASSQQGAGQPQHF
TGTGCCAGCAGCCAACAGGGGGCCGGTCAGCCCCAGCATTTT
>TRBV5-6|NA|TRBJ1-2|NA
CASSFLEGNGYTF
TGTGCCAGCAGCTTTTTGGAAGGGAATGGCTACACCTTC
>TRBV11-2|NA|TRBJ1-1|NA
CASSLGRNTEAFF
TGTGCCAGCAGCTTAGGTAGGAACACTGAAGCTTTCTTT
>TRBV30|NA|TRBJ1-2|NA
CAWSVGGGYTF
TGTGCCTGGAGTGTCGGGGGAGGCTACACCTTC
>TRBV11-2|NA|TRBJ2-7|NA
CASSLVRGLYF
TGTGCCAGCAGCTTAGTTCGGGGTCTGTACTTC
>TRBV7-9|NA|TRBJ2-1|NA
CASSRDRSSYNEQFF
TGTGCCAGCAGCCGCGACAGGAGCTCCTACAATGAGCAGTTCTTC
>TRBV27|TRBD1|TRBJ1-1|NA
CASSPGGGNTEAFF
TGTGCCAGCAGTCCAGGGGGCGGTAACACTGAAGCTTTCTTT
>TRBV20-1|NA|TRBJ1-5|NA
CSASTRGVDPQHF
TGCAGTGCTAGTACTCGGGGGGTAGATCCCCAGCATTTT
>TRBV16|NA|TRBJ2-1|NA
CASSLLGYNEQFF
TGTGCCAGCAGTCTCTTAGGATACAATGAGCAGTTCTTC
>TRBV7-2|TRBD2|TRBJ2-2|NA
CASSSGLAAGELFF
TGTGCCAGCAGCTCGGGACTAGCCGCCGGGGAGCTGTTTTTT
>TRBV6-5|NA|TRBJ1-6|NA
CASSYSTGINSPLHF
TGTGCCAGCAGTTACTCGACCGGGATCAATTCACCCCTCCACTTT
>TRBV15|TRBD1|TRBJ2-2|few
CATSRVGKGQGDTGELFF
TGTGCCACCAGCAGAGTCGGGAAAGGACAGGGCGACACCGGGGAGCTGTTTTTT
>TRBV30|TRBD1|TRBJ1-4|NA
CAWGQGNEKLFF
TGTGCCTGGGGACAGGGTAATGAAAAACTGTTTTTT
>TRBV7-8|NA|TRBJ2-7|NA
CASRDRFRYEQYF
TGTGCCAGCAGAGACAGGTTTAGGTACGAGCAGTACTTC
>TRBV27|NA|TRBJ1-6|once
CASSFSGLTPSPLHF
TGTGCCAGCAGTTTTTCAGGGCTGACTCCTTCACCCCTCCACTTT
>TRBV5-4|NA|TRBJ2-7|NA
CASSPGGPLATEQYF
TGTGCCAGCAGCCCGGGGGGCCCCCTAGCTACGGAGCAGTACTTC
>TRBV24-1|NA|TRBJ2-7|once
CATSARWAGSLNEQYF
TGTGCCACCAGTGCCCGATGGGCAGGCTCTCTGAACGAGCAGTACTTC
>TRBV7-2|NA|TRBJ2-6|few
CASSLGAGPGANVLTF
TGTGCCAGCAGCTTAGGGGCTGGACCCGGGGCCAACGTCCTGACTTTC
>TRBV6-4|TRBD2|TRBJ2-3|few
CASSEQAGAGDTQYF
TGTGCCAGCAGTGAGCAAGCGGGGGCGGGAGATACGCAGTATTTT
>TRBV7-9|NA|TRBJ2-7|NA
CASSSFRAPGHEQYF
TGTGCCAGCAGCTCCTTCCGGGCCCCCGGCCACGAGCAGTACTTC
>TRBV9|NA|TRBJ2-2|NA
CASSPSADGELFF
TGTGCCAGCAGCCCCTCCGCCGACGGGGAGCTGTTTTTT
>TRBV6-1|TRBD1|TRBJ1-5|NA
CASSGPSRRGMSSNQPQHF
TGTGCCAGCAGTGGACCATCACGCAGGGGGATGAGTAGCAATCAGCCCCAGCATTTT
>TRBV3-1/TRBV3-2|NA|TRBJ1-2|NA
CASSQSSGHYGYTF
TGTGCCAGCAGCCAGTCTTCGGGGCACTATGGCTACACCTTC
>TRBV29-1|NA|TRBJ2-2|NA
CSVGGLGPGNTGELFF
TGCAGCGTGGGGGGTCTCGGGCCGGGAAACACCGGGGAGCTGTTTTTT
>TRBV7-2|NA|TRBJ1-1|NA
CASSSGGYDRAEAFF
TGTGCCAGCAGCTCTGGGGGGTACGATAGGGCTGAAGCTTTCTTT
>TRBV5-1|NA|TRBJ1-1|NA
CASSLETRNTEAFF
TGCGCCAGCAGCTTGGAGACCCGAAACACTGAAGCTTTCTTT
>TRBV16|NA|TRBJ1-2|NA
CASSPSRGYGYTF
TGTGCCAGCAGCCCGTCCAGGGGTTATGGCTACACCTTC
>TRBV19|NA|TRBJ1-1|NA
CASSIRLGAWNTEAFF
TGTGCCAGTAGTATTCGTCTGGGGGCCTGGAACACTGAAGCTTTCTTT
>TRBV29-1|NA|TRBJ2-1|once
CSARPTGNEQFF
TGCAGCGCCCGTCCGACGGGGAATGAGCAGTTCTTC
>TRBV5-1|TRBD1|TRBJ1-3|NA
CASSLVTRDSGNTIYF
TGCGCCAGCAGCTTGGTTACCCGGGACAGTGGAAACACCATATATTTT
>TRBV7-2|TRBD2|TRBJ2-5|NA
CASSLSGGLETQYF
TGTGCCAGCAGCTTAAGCGGGGGGCTGGAGACCCAGTACTTC
>TRBV7-2|NA|TRBJ1-2|NA
CASSIRDGNYGYTF
TGTGCCAGCAGCATCCGGGACGGAAACTATGGCTACACCTTC
>TRBV10-1|NA|TRBJ1-6|once
CASSGLKGARKLDYSPLHF
TGCGCCAGCAGTGGCCTAAAAGGGGCGCGGAAACTGGACTATTCACCCCTCCACTTT
>TRBV19|NA|TRBJ1-3|NA
CATKDGSSGNTIYF
TGTGCCACCAAAGACGGATCCTCTGGAAACACCATATATTTT
>TRBV7-2|TRBD1|TRBJ1-1|NA
CASSLQGAKTEAFF
TGTGCCAGCAGCCTCCAGGGGGCGAAGACTGAAGCTTTCTTT
>TRBV7-2|TRBD1|TRBJ1-2|NA
CASSRGQGGYGYTF
TGTGCCAGCAGCCGGGGACAGGGAGGCTATGGCTACACCTTC
>TRBV10-3|TRBD1|TRBJ2-3|NA
CAILATGSTDTQYF
TGTGCCATCCTTGCGACAGGGAGCACAGATACGCAGTATTTT
>TRBV28|NA|TRBJ2-6|NA
CASRGPPGRSSGANVLTF
TGTGCCAGCAGGGGTCCTCCGGGACGGAGCTCTGGGGCCAACGTCCTGACTTTC
>TRBV10-3|TRBD1|TRBJ1-1|few
CAISRQTGGNTEAFF
TGTGCCATCAGTCGACAGACAGGGGGGAACACTGAAGCTTTCTTT
>TRBV5-1|NA|TRBJ1-3|NA
CASSLTGSGNTIYF
TGCGCCAGCAGCTTGACTGGCTCTGGAAACACCATATATTTT
>TRBV5-5|NA|TRBJ2-7|NA
CASRMAYEQYF
TGTGCCAGCAGAATGGCTTACGAGCAGTACTTC
>TRBV28|NA|TRBJ2-3|NA
CASSLSRVGGATDTQYF
TGTGCCAGCAGTTTATCCCGGGTGGGGGGGGCGACAGATACGCAGTATTTT